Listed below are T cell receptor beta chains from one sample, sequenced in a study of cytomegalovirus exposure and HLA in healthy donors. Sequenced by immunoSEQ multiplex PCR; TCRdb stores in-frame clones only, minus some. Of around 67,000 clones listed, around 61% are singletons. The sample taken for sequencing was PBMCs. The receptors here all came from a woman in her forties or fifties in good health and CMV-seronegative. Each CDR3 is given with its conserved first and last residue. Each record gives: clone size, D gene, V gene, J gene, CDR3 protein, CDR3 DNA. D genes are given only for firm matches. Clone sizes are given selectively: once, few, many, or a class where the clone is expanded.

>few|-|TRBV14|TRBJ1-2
CASSPRGRRIYGYTF
TGTGCCAGCAGCCCGCGGGGGCGCAGGATCTATGGCTACACCTTC
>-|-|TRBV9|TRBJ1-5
CASSVITSGGDSNQPQHF
TGTGCCAGCAGCGTGATAACCTCCGGAGGCGATAGCAATCAGCCCCAGCATTTT
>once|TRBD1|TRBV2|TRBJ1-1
CARRDRVGAFF
TGTGCCCGCCGGGACAGGGTAGGAGCTTTCTTT
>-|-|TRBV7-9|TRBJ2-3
CASTPLAGTDTQYF
TGTGCCAGCACCCCTCTGGCGGGAACAGATACGCAGTATTTT
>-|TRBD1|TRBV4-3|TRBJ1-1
CASSQHPGQGNTEAFF
TGCGCCAGCAGCCAACACCCGGGACAGGGGAACACTGAAGCTTTCTTT
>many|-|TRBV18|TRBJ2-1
CASSRGQYNEQFF
TGTGCCAGCTCACGGGGACAATACAATGAGCAGTTCTTC
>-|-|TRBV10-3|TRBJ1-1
CAISEGTMNTEAFF
TGTGCCATCAGTGAAGGGACAATGAACACTGAAGCTTTCTTT
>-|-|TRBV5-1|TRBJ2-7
CASSHSYEQYF
TGCGCCAGCAGCCACTCCTACGAGCAGTACTTC
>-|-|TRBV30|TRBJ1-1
CAWSVRFEAFF
TGTGCCTGGAGTGTACGGTTTGAGGCTTTCTTT
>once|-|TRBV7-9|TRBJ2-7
CASSLGEFYEQYF
TGTGCCAGCAGCTTAGGGGAGTTCTACGAGCAGTACTTC
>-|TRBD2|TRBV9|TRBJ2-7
CASSVASGLSYEQYF
TGTGCCAGCAGCGTAGCTAGCGGATTATCGTACGAGCAGTACTTC
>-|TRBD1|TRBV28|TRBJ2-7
CASSSPTGGADEQYF
TGTGCCAGCAGCTCCCCTACAGGGGGCGCAGACGAGCAGTACTTC
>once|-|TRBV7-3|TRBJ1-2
CASGPRGATQPYTF
TGTGCCAGCGGCCCGCGGGGGGCCACGCAACCCTACACCTTC
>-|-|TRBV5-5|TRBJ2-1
CASSGTRNPPHEQFF
TGTGCCAGCAGCGGAACTAGGAATCCCCCCCATGAGCAGTTCTTC
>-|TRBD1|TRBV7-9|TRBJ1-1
CASSLSDRAAFF
TGTGCCAGCAGCTTATCGGACAGGGCAGCTTTCTTT
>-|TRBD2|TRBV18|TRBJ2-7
CASSPVAGEYEQYF
TGTGCCAGCTCACCGGTGGCGGGAGAGTACGAGCAGTACTTC
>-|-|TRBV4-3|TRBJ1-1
CASSQQSRGDTEAFF
TGCGCCAGCAGCCAACAGTCTCGGGGGGACACTGAAGCTTTCTTT
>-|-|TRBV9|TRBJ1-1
CASSVWGHAEAFF
TGTGCCAGCAGCGTATGGGGGCACGCTGAAGCTTTCTTT
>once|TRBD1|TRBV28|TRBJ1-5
CASRSQGGNNQPQHF
TGTGCCAGCAGGTCACAGGGGGGGAACAATCAGCCCCAGCATTTT
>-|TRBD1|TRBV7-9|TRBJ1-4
CASTDSRTGKTREKLFF
TGTGCCAGCACCGATTCAAGGACAGGGAAGACCAGGGAAAAACTGTTTTTT
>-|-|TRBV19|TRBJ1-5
CASSIRQGEQPQHF
TGTGCCAGTAGTATTCGGCAGGGTGAACAGCCCCAGCATTTT
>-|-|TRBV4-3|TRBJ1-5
CASSQDRASNQPQHF
TGCGCCAGCAGCCAAGATCGCGCGAGCAATCAGCCCCAGCATTTT
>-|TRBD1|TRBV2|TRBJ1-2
CASSETGDQGYTF
TGTGCCAGCAGCGAAACAGGGGATCAAGGCTACACCTTC
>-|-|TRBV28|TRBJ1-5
CASSVGGGPHQPQHF
TGTGCCAGCAGTGTCGGCGGGGGACCCCATCAGCCCCAGCATTTT
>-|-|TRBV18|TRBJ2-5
CASSPRRARQETQYF
TGTGCCAGCTCACCACGGAGGGCTCGGCAAGAGACCCAGTACTTC
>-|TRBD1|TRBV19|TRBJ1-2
CASSRRQGYAGYTF
TGTGCCAGTAGTAGAAGACAGGGTTACGCTGGCTACACCTTC
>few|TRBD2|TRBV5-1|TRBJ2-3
CASSLASLADTQYF
TGCGCCAGCAGCTTGGCCTCACTAGCGGATACGCAGTATTTT
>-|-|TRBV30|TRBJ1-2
CAWSEHSYGYTF
TGTGCCTGGAGTGAACACAGCTATGGCTACACCTTC
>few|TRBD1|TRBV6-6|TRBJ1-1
CASSPPGGTGEVF
TGTGCCAGCAGTCCTCCCGGCGGGACAGGGGAGGTCTTT
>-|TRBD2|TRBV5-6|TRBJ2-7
CASSGTSGRGEQYF
TGTGCCAGCAGCGGAACTAGCGGGAGAGGCGAGCAGTACTTC
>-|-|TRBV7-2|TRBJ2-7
CASSLVVYGSEQYF
TGTGCCAGCAGCTTAGTGGTTTACGGGAGCGAGCAGTACTTC
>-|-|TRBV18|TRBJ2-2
CASSPFLADTGELFF
TGTGCCAGCTCACCATTTCTCGCGGACACCGGGGAGCTGTTTTTT
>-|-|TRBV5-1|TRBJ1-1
CASPSTDGNTEAFF
TGCGCCAGCCCCTCGACAGACGGGAACACTGAAGCTTTCTTT
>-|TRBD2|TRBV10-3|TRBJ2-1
CAISESKASGDHNEQFF
TGTGCCATCAGTGAGTCGAAGGCTAGCGGAGACCACAATGAGCAGTTCTTC
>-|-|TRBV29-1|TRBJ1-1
CSVERQVNTEAFF
TGCAGCGTTGAACGGCAGGTGAACACTGAAGCTTTCTTT
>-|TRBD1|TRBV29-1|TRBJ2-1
CSAPGQGFNEQFF
TGCAGCGCACCGGGACAGGGTTTCAATGAGCAGTTCTTC
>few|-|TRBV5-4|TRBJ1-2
CASSLGSGEINYGYTF
TGTGCCAGCAGCTTGGGTTCAGGGGAAATTAACTATGGCTACACCTTC
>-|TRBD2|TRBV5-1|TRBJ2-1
CASKVLASGTYNEQFF
TGCGCCAGCAAGGTTCTGGCTAGCGGGACCTACAATGAGCAGTTCTTC
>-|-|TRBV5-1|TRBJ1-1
CASAWQLNTEAFF
TGCGCCAGCGCTTGGCAGTTGAACACTGAAGCTTTCTTT
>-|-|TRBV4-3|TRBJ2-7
CASSQDGRTSKQYF
TGCGCCAGCAGCCAAGATGGGAGGACCAGCAAGCAGTACTTC
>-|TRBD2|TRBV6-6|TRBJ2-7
CASSLAGTYAAYEQYF
TGTGCCAGCAGCCTAGCGGGAACGTACGCCGCCTACGAGCAGTACTTC
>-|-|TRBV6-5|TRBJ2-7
CASSLLRGASYEQYF
TGTGCCAGCAGTCTTCTACGGGGGGCCTCCTACGAGCAGTACTTC
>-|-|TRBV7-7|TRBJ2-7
CASSLGRDAYEQYF
TGTGCTAGCAGCTTAGGGCGGGACGCCTACGAGCAGTACTTC
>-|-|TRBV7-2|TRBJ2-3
CASSLAPRDTQYF
TGTGCCAGCAGCTTAGCCCCGCGAGATACGCAGTATTTT